Listed here are 5 T cell receptor beta chains from one sample, sequenced in a study of T cell responses to AZD1222 COVID-19 vaccine. The protocol was immunoSEQ multiplex PCR, while the TCRdb copy is restricted to in-frame clones and leaves out a portion. The sample yields just under 75,000 clones, around 80% seen once. The source material was peripheral blood, sampled 28 days after the second AZD1222 dose. The receptors originated from an adult who received the AZD1222 COVID-19 vaccine.

This chain connects TRBV5-1 to TRBJ1-4, with D possibly TRBD1 on 6 matching bases. From germline, CDR1 is SGHRS and CDR2 YFSETQ. V gave up 7 bases and J gave up 2 bases, with 12 bases separating them. The CDR3 contains 14 residues. The CDR3 reads CASRDQGTNEKLFF. The CDR3 DNA reads TGCGCCAGCCGAGACCAGGGGACTAATGAAAAACTGTTTTTT.

The chain combines TRBV5-1 with TRBJ2-7, with D perhaps TRBD1 or TRBD2 (5 bases each). This CDR3 has 13 residues. V lost 4 bases to trimming and J lost 6 bases, with 14 bases between them. Germline assignment: CDR1 SGHRS and CDR2 YFSETQ. CDR3: CASSLGEYTEQYF. The DNA of the CDR3 is TGCGCCAGCAGCCTGGGGGAGTATACCGAGCAGTACTTC.

The table lists this clone with a few counts. V gene TRBV30 combines with J gene TRBJ2-5; D uncertain. Trimming shortened V by 0 bases and J by 5 bases, and 10 bases separated the two germline ends. CDR1 and CDR2 (germline): GTSNPN, SVGIG (reference sequence). The CDR3 length is 13 residues. The CDR3 sequence: CAWSVLRFETQYF. In DNA, the CDR3 is TGTGCCTGGAGTGTACTGAGGTTCGAGACCCAGTACTTC. The whole variable domain, filled in from reference TRBV30 and TRBJ2-5, reads SQTIHQWPATLVQPVGSPLSLECTVEGTSNPNLYWYRQAAGRGLQLLFYSVGIGQISSEVPQNLSASRPQDRQFILSSKKLLLSDSGFYLCAWSVLRFETQYFGPGTRLLVL.

The V gene is TRBV6-2 or TRBV6-3, the J gene TRBJ2-1; D remains unclear. The V end was cut by 6 bases, the J end by 4 bases, with 19 bases between. This CDR3 spans 16 amino acids. The germline V gene encodes CDR1 MNHEY and CDR2 SVGEGT. CDR3 sequence: CASSPGQELRYNEQFF. The CDR3 DNA is TGTGCCAGCAGCCCCGGTCAGGAGCTTCGATACAATGAGCAGTTCTTC.

V usage is TRBV30 and J usage is TRBJ2-6; D ambiguous. The CDR3 spans 14 residues. Germline assignment: CDR1 GTSNPN and CDR2 SVGIG (reference sequence). V lost 4 bases and J lost 0, with 7 bases in between. The CDR3 reads CAWTPGSGANVLTF. The CDR3 DNA follows: TGTGCCTGGACCCCAGGCTCTGGGGCCAACGTCCTGACTTTC.